The 14 T cell receptor beta chains presented below share a single source sample, sequenced in a study of cytomegalovirus exposure and HLA in healthy donors. A multiplex PCR was run with 60 Vbeta primers and 13 Jbeta primers. TCRdb keeps only in-frame clones here, not all; method: immunoSEQ multiplex PCR. This table holds 150,000 to 200,000 clones, roughly 86% found once. The source material was PBMCs. The receptors here all came from a young woman in good health and CMV-seronegative.

The gene calls are TRBV27 and TRBJ2-7, with 7 bases fitting TRBD2. The CDR3 is 16 amino acids. The V gene end was trimmed by 8 bases and the J gene end by 6 bases; junction bases not matched to a gene: 19. The germline V gene has CDR1 MNHEY and CDR2 SMNVEV (reference sequence). The CDR3: CASRRAGQFLISEQYF. The CDR3 region has the DNA TGTGCCAGCCGTCGAGCGGGGCAGTTCTTAATCTCCGAGCAGTACTTC.

The V gene is TRBV5-4, the J gene TRBJ1-3; 7 bases agree with TRBD1. V shed 0 bases and J 2 bases; nucleotides not matched to a gene: 2. This CDR3 has 15 residues. Germline loops: CDR1 SGHNT, CDR2 YYREEE (reference sequence). The CDR3, as DNA: TGTGCCAGCAGCTTGGGCAGGGGGGCTGGAAACACCATATATTTT. It translates to CASSLGRGAGNTIYF.

This clone was seen once. The chain couples TRBV2 to TRBJ1-1, with D maybe TRBD1 (5 bases). The CDR3 has 13 residues. Germline CDR1 SNHLY, CDR2 FYNNEI. The V end lost 0 bases, the J end lost 10 bases, and 12 bases lay between the germline ends. The CDR3 region has the DNA TGTGCCAGCAGTGAAGCGCGAGCCGGGGGAGCTTTCTTT. It specifies CASSEARAGGAFF.

This chain links TRBV28 with TRBJ2-5, with 8 bases matching TRBD2. Matching the DNA end better, TRBJ2-7 makes the J call doubtful. CDR1 is MDHEN and CDR2 is SYDVKM in the germline V gene. The CDR3 length is 13 residues. CDR3 sequence reads: CATLRGASYEQYF. The CDR3 region has the DNA TGTGCCACCTTGCGGGGGGCCTCCTACGAGCAGTACTTC.

Points on this clone: The junction and the germline gene differ at one end; a read error may be behind it. The chain couples TRBV7-7 to TRBJ2-7, with D possibly matching TRBD2 (5 bases). Germline V lookup: CDR1 SSHAT, CDR2 FNYEAQ (reference sequence). The CDR3 length is 15 residues. The CDR3 region has the DNA TGTGCTAGCAGCTTAGAGGTGGGAGATGCTTACGAGCAGTACTTC. It encodes CASSLEVGDAYEQYF.

The V gene is TRBV6-1, the J gene TRBJ1-5, with 7 bases that match TRBD1. Germline V gene lookup returns CDR1 MNHNS and CDR2 SASEGT. The CDR3 runs 16 residues. J was trimmed by 4 bases and V by 3 bases; bases with no gene match: 9. The CDR3 region has the DNA TGTGCCAGCAGTGACGGGGAGACAGGGAGGAATCAGCCCCAGCATTTT. Protein: CASSDGETGRNQPQHF.

The V call is TRBV5-1, the J call TRBJ1-5; unclear D gene. V dropped 0 bases and J dropped 4 bases, with 8 bases sitting between them. The CDR3 contains 14 residues. Looked up from germline, CDR1 is SGHRS and CDR2 is YFSETQ. The CDR3 DNA reads TGCGCCAGCAGCTTGGACAGTTTAAATCAGCCCCAGCATTTT. Its translation: CASSLDSLNQPQHF.

The CDR3 loop is CASRDRGENIQYF. For the CDR3, the DNA is TGTGCAAGTAGGGATCGCGGGGAAAACATTCAGTACTTC. The chain is built from TRBV12-5 and TRBJ2-4; weak D call: TRBD2 (6 bases). CDR1 and CDR2 from the germline V gene are LGHNT and FRNRAP. The CDR3 consists of 13 residues.

The chain combines TRBV29-1 with TRBJ1-4, with TRBD1 identical over 8 bases. The CDR3 covers 15 residues. Trimming removed 6 bases from V and 0 bases from J; junction bases left unmatched: 6. Germline V gene data show CDR1 as SQVTM and CDR2 as ANQGSEA. CDR3 nucleotide sequence: TGCAGCGTAGACACAGGGGGGTCAACTAATGAAAAACTGTTTTTT. Encoded protein: CSVDTGGSTNEKLFF.

The gene calls are TRBV19 and TRBJ2-7, with 7 bases identical to TRBD2. Germline values: CDR1 LNHDA, CDR2 SQIVND (reference sequence). This CDR3 has 14 residues. Trimming removed 6 bases from V and 0 bases from J; junction bases left unmatched: 5. CDR3 sequence (DNA): TGTGCCAGTAGGAACCAGCGGGACTCCTACGAGCAGTACTTC. Its translation: CASRNQRDSYEQYF.

The chain couples TRBV6-1 to TRBJ2-7; 9 nucleotides align to TRBD2. Germline CDR1 MNHNS, CDR2 SASEGT. This CDR3 region has 15 residues. V lost 2 bases to trimming and J lost 1 base; unmatched junction nucleotides: 3. The DNA for the CDR3 is TGTGCCAGCAGTGAACGGCTAGCGGGGTCCTACGAGCAGTACTTC. This encodes CASSERLAGSYEQYF.

This chain links TRBV18 with TRBJ2-5; 8 nucleotides align to TRBD2. This CDR3 region has 15 residues. After removal of 3 bases from V and 2 bases from J, the junction contained 5 bases not matched to a gene. Germline CDR1 KGHSH, CDR2 LQKENI. The CDR3 region is CASSPREGPQETQYF. Written as DNA, the CDR3 is TGTGCCAGCTCACCCCGGGAGGGCCCACAAGAGACCCAGTACTTC.

The chain links TRBV5-1 to TRBJ1-1; no clear D gene. Trimming pared 0 bases from V and 1 base from J, leaving 7 bases between. The CDR3 loop spans 14 amino acids. The germline V gene encodes CDR1 SGHRS and CDR2 YFSETQ. CDR3 in amino acids: CASSLAPGNTEAFF. Here the CDR3 DNA reads TGCGCCAGCAGCTTGGCACCAGGGAACACTGAAGCTTTCTTT.

This clone was observed a single time. The genes are TRBV4-3 and TRBJ2-1, with a weak D call TRBD2 (5 bases). CDR1 and CDR2 (germline): LGHNA, YSLEER. V lost 1 base to trimming and J lost 3 bases, with 10 bases between them. There are 15 residues in the CDR3. The CDR3 DNA sequence: TGCGCCAGCAGCCAAGCGGCGGGCTACTACAATGAGCAGTTCTTC. Amino acids: CASSQAAGYYNEQFF.